This TCR beta chain is from a study of shared clonotypes between healthy human individuals. Study-wide findings and caveats: Sampling used blood alone; tissue repertoires probably differ.

Splitting of CD4+ cells produced CD45RA+ naive and CD45RA-negative memory subsets. Turning to this clone: The antigen is unknown.

Clones were sequenced by immunoSEQ multiplex PCR, and TCRdb holds only the in-frame ones, with some missing. The table lists about 1,500,000 clones, 95% to 97% of them singletons, with approximately 1% in the top ten. The CDR3 length is 15 residues. Germline V gene sequence: CDR1 SGDLS, CDR2 YYNGEE. Losses at the gene ends were 4 bases for V and 2 bases for J; bases not matched to a gene: 5. The gene calls are TRBV9 and TRBJ2-1; TRBD1 matches at 8 bases. This sequence originates from a man aged 25 to 45 in good health. The sequenced material came from naive CD4+ T cells sorted from blood. Subset given: CD45RA+ positively selected. The DNA for the CDR3 is TGTGCCAGCAGCTCCCGGACAGGGACCTACAATGAGCAGTTCTTC. This codes for CASSSRTGTYNEQFF.